The 19 T cell receptor beta chains in this list originate from one sample, sequenced in a study of shared clonotypes between healthy human individuals. Repertoires were generated with immunoSEQ multiplex PCR, while TCRdb's copy carries only in-frame clones and drops some. The table lists over a million clones, approximately 68% of them singletons. What was sequenced was memory CD4+ T cells sorted from blood. Indicated subset: CD45RA-negative fraction. The receptor source for this set is a man younger than 30 in good health.

V and J are TRBV6-6 and TRBJ2-3; a weak D match, TRBD1 (6 bases). V lost 6 bases and J 8 bases, leaving 15 bases between the germline ends. Germline lookup yields CDR1 MNHNY and CDR2 SVGAGI (reference sequence). The CDR3 runs 13 residues. The CDR3 nucleotides are TGTGCCAGCAGACCGCAGGGGTCTGGTACGCAGTATTTT. This codes for CASRPQGSGTQYF.

The chain carries TRBV6-1 and TRBJ2-1; unclear D gene. Per the germline V gene, CDR1 is MNHNS and CDR2 is SASEGT. Trimming removed 4 bases from V and 7 bases from J, with 8 bases in between. This CDR3 is 12 amino acids long. The CDR3 bases are TGTGCCAGCAGTGTCTTCGGGAATGAGCAGTTCTTC. Its translation: CASSVFGNEQFF.

This clone was seen a few times. The V call is TRBV6-1, the J call TRBJ2-5; 7 bases match TRBD1. From germline, CDR1 is MNHNS and CDR2 SASEGT. V lost 6 bases to trimming and J lost 2 bases; unmatched junction nucleotides: 3. The length of the CDR3 is 13 residues. In DNA form, the CDR3 reads TGTGCCAGCAGACGACAGGGACAAGAGACCCAGTACTTC. It specifies CASRRQGQETQYF.

The chain is built from TRBV7-8 and TRBJ1-6; D possibly corresponds to TRBD1 (6 bases). Looked up from germline, CDR1 is SGHVS and CDR2 is FQNEAQ. The germline V and J ends were trimmed by 0 bases and 6 bases, with 9 bases remaining between them. The CDR3 is made up of 15 amino acids. The CDR3: CASSLAGGSNSPLHF. For the CDR3, the DNA is TGTGCCAGCAGCTTAGCCGGGGGCTCTAATTCACCCCTCCACTTT.

This chain connects TRBV7-9 to TRBJ2-1; D may be TRBD1 or TRBD2 (6 bases each). The germline V gene encodes CDR1 SEHNR and CDR2 FQNEAQ (reference sequence). V lost 8 bases and J lost 9, with 20 bases in between. The CDR3 has 14 residues. The CDR3 loop reads CASGSRARGGEQFF. The CDR3 nucleotides are TGTGCCAGCGGCTCCCGGGCCAGGGGAGGTGAGCAGTTCTTC.

This clone was recorded only once. This chain connects TRBV7-9 to TRBJ1-5; D is uncertain. The CDR3 length is 15 residues. V was cut by 1 base and J by 5 bases, with 12 bases left in between. Germline loops: CDR1 SEHNR, CDR2 FQNEAQ (reference sequence). The CDR3: CASSLGDGPHQPQHF. CDR3 bases: TGTGCCAGCAGCTTAGGCGACGGGCCCCATCAGCCCCAGCATTTT.

CDR3 bases: TGCGCCAGCAGCCCAAGGGGACTACTCTCGGACGAGCAGTACTTC. It codes for CASSPRGLLSDEQYF. The chain joins TRBV5-1 to TRBJ2-7, with 7 bases aligning to TRBD2. Germline CDR1 is SGHRS and CDR2 is YFSETQ. This CDR3 is 15 amino acids long. The junction had 12 bases not matched to a gene; V was cut back by 4 bases and J by 5 bases.

The rearrangement uses TRBV7-2 and TRBJ2-1; 7 bases are shared with TRBD2. The CDR3 runs 14 residues. Per germline, CDR1 SGHTA and CDR2 FQGNSA. With V trimmed by 5 bases and J by 5 bases, 6 bases remained unmatched. CDR3 bases: TGTGCCAGCAGCCCCATGACTAGCCACAATGAGCAGTTCTTC. Amino acid sequence: CASSPMTSHNEQFF.

Details on this clone: The sample contains more than one DNA sequence encoding this CDR3. The rearrangement links TRBV9 to TRBJ2-2; D uncertain. With 0 bases removed from V and 3 bases from J, the gap between germline ends came to 6 bases. Looked up from germline, CDR1 is SGDLS and CDR2 is YYNGEE. The CDR3 contains 14 residues. CDR3 sequence (DNA): TGTGCCAGCAGCGTAGTGTTGGACACCGGGGAGCTGTTTTTT. Amino acid sequence: CASSVVLDTGELFF.

The genes are TRBV30 and TRBJ1-2; tentative D call: TRBD1 (6 bases). Trimming shortened V by 0 bases and J by 8 bases, and 10 bases separated the two germline ends. Germline values: CDR1 GTSNPN, CDR2 SVGIG (reference sequence). The CDR3 has 12 residues. DNA of the CDR3: TGTGCCTGGAGTGTAACAGGGTTGGGCTACACCTTC. It yields the protein CAWSVTGLGYTF.

The V and J genes are TRBV6-5 and TRBJ1-5; tentative D call: TRBD1 (6 bases). This CDR3 is built from 16 residues. Trimming removed 0 bases at V and 7 bases at J, with 16 bases between. The germline V gene encodes CDR1 MNHEY and CDR2 SVGAGI. The CDR3 DNA sequence: TGTGCCAGCAGTTACTCGAATCAGGGGCCTGGGCAGCCCCAGCATTTT. Its protein is CASSYSNQGPGQPQHF.

In the case of this clone: A read error may explain this, as a much larger clone is one base away. The same CDR3 is also encoded by other DNA sequences in this sample. The chain carries TRBV11-3 and TRBJ2-5; no firm D call. Trimming took 1 base from V and 1 from J, leaving 4 bases between them. The CDR3 consists of 13 residues. Germline CDR1 is SGHNT and CDR2 is YENEEA. This CDR3 is CASSLGLQETQYF. In nucleotides, the CDR3 is TGTGCCAGCAGCTTAGGGCTCCAAGAGACCCAGTACTTC.

The CDR3 loop reads CASSLSSGSRNEQFF. In nucleotides, the CDR3 is TGCGCCAGCAGCTTGAGTAGCGGGAGTCGCAATGAGCAGTTCTTC. The chain has TRBV5-1 and TRBJ2-1; TRBD2 aligns across 9 bases. The CDR3 has 15 residues. The germline gives CDR1 SGHRS, CDR2 YFSETQ. The junction had 5 bases not matched to a gene; V was cut back by 1 base and J by 6 bases.

V usage is TRBV6-1 and J usage is TRBJ1-6; maybe TRBD1 (5 bases). The V and J ends lost 7 bases and 9 bases respectively, with 16 bases between them. CDR3 size: 14 residues. Germline lookup yields CDR1 MNHNS and CDR2 SASEGT. The CDR3 nucleotides read TGTGCCAGCAAGGTAGGGCAGGGACGTTCACCCCTCCACTTT. Translating gives CASKVGQGRSPLHF.

This clone was detected a few times. This chain joins TRBV6-1 and TRBJ2-5; 10 bases are shared with TRBD2. The end of the DNA aligns better with TRBJ2-7, so the J call may be wrong. This CDR3 is built from 15 residues. Germline CDR1 is MNHNS and CDR2 is SASEGT. The CDR3, as DNA: TGTGCCAGCAGTGAAGCGCTAGCGGGGGCCTACGAGCAGTACTTC. It codes for CASSEALAGAYEQYF.

This rearrangement joins TRBV18 to TRBJ2-7; D is perhaps TRBD1 (6 bases). CDR3 length: 13 residues. Trimming removed 4 bases from V and 1 base from J, with 8 bases in between. CDR1 and CDR2 from the germline V gene are KGHSH and LQKENI. As DNA, the CDR3 is TGTGCCAGCTCACGGACAGATTCCTACGAGCAGTACTTC. This translates into CASSRTDSYEQYF.

J is TRBJ1-1 and V is TRBV2; weak D call: TRBD1 (5 bases). The germline CDR1 and CDR2 sequences are SNHLY and FYNNEI. The CDR3 spans 14 residues. V dropped 7 bases and J dropped 6 bases, with 18 bases sitting between them. The CDR3 region is CASNTQEWWAEAFF. The CDR3 DNA is TGTGCCAGCAATACACAGGAATGGTGGGCTGAAGCTTTCTTT.

The table lists this clone with many counts. The J gene is TRBJ2-2, the V gene TRBV10-3, with 11 bases fitting TRBD2. J was trimmed by 8 bases and V by 4 bases; bases with no gene match: 3. CDR1 is ENHRY, CDR2 SYGVKD, per germline. This CDR3 region has 14 residues. CDR3 nucleotides: TGTGCCATCAGTGGGGGACTAGCGGAGGGGGAGCTGTTTTTT. Its translation is CAISGGLAEGELFF.

The chain combines TRBV30 with TRBJ2-1; D is possibly TRBD2 (5 bases). Germline V gives CDR1 GTSNPN, CDR2 SVGIG (reference sequence). CDR3 length: 19 residues. The ends were cut back, 4 bases at V and 4 bases at J, with 29 bases in the middle. The CDR3 region has the DNA TGTGCCTGGACCCGCCAGGACCCGACTGATAAGCGGTATTACAATGAGCAGTTCTTC. Residues: CAWTRQDPTDKRYYNEQFF.